A single sample is the source of the 14 T cell receptor beta chains below, sequenced in a study of T cell repertoires in cytomegalovirus infection. In TCRdb, the reads were re-called with MiXCR into one record per CDR3 protein. Found here are 300,000 to 450,000 distinct CDR3 sequences, 15% to 20% of them singletons; the top ten hold approximately 10%. The sequenced material came from PBMCs. These receptors all come from a human donor in good health (CMV status not recorded). Some clones in this sample may be carry-over from other donors' samples.

This clonotype was seen at least ten times. The chain combines TRBV6-1 with TRBJ1-3, with 7 bases lining up with TRBD1. The ends lost 7 bases at V and 7 bases at J; junction bases unmatched: 10. The CDR3 is made up of 14 amino acids. Germline values: CDR1 MNHNS, CDR2 SASEGT. The CDR3 is CASTERSRGNTIYF. In DNA form, the CDR3 reads TGTGCCAGCACCGAGAGAAGCAGGGGGAACACCATATATTTT.

This clonotype showed up many times. V gene TRBV6-1 combines with J gene TRBJ2-3, with TRBD2 matching over 7 bases. Germline CDR1 is MNHNS and CDR2 is SASEGT. Germline trimming cut 5 bases from V and 0 bases from J; bases unmatched to any gene: 14. The CDR3 has 18 residues. The chain's CDR3 is CASSHDGAGGRSTDTQYF. CDR3 DNA: TGTGCCAGCAGTCACGACGGCGCAGGCGGGAGAAGCACAGATACGCAGTATTTT.

The chain combines TRBV20-1 with TRBJ2-4; D possibly corresponds to TRBD1 (5 bases). Germline V CDR1 and CDR2: DFQATT, SNEGSKA (reference sequence). Trimming took off 3 bases at V and 3 bases at J, with 9 bases between the two ends. The CDR3 is 13 amino acids. In nucleotides, the CDR3 is TGCAGTGCTAGGGGGCCTGGCAAAAACATTCAGTACTTC. This codes for CSARGPGKNIQYF.

This clonotype appeared once. The rearrangement links TRBV19 to TRBJ1-2, with D perhaps matching TRBD1 (6 bases). Germline values: CDR1 LNHDA, CDR2 SQIVND (reference sequence). CDR3 length equals 13 residues. Trimming took 3 bases from V and 3 from J, leaving 8 bases between them. This CDR3 reads CASSIKGDYGYTF. CDR3 bases: TGTGCCAGTAGTATTAAGGGGGACTATGGCTACACCTTC.

This clonotype was picked up a small number of times. The V and J genes are TRBV20-1 and TRBJ2-7; TRBD2 matches 11 bases. Looked up from germline, CDR1 is DFQATT and CDR2 is SNEGSKA (reference sequence). Trimming took 6 bases from V and 7 from J; bases not matched to a gene: 5. This CDR3 spans 12 amino acids. The DNA for the CDR3 is TGCAGTGCCATAGCGGGAGGGGATGAGCAGTACTTC. Its protein product is CSAIAGGDEQYF.

This sequence joins TRBV7-9 and TRBJ2-3; 10 nucleotides agree with TRBD2. This CDR3 comprises 17 residues. V shed 5 bases and J 2 bases; nucleotides not matched to a gene: 10. CDR1 is SEHNR and CDR2 is FQNEAQ in the germline V gene (reference sequence). The chain's CDR3 is CASSPDPGTSDTDTQYF. The CDR3 nucleotides are TGTGCCAGCAGCCCAGACCCCGGGACTAGCGACACAGATACGCAGTATTTT.

This clonotype was detected many times. The V and J genes are TRBV7-2 and TRBJ2-7, with a tentative D call TRBD2 (7 bases). V lost 1 base, J lost 3 bases, and 10 bases lay in between. The germline V gene has CDR1 SGHTA and CDR2 FQGNSA. CDR3 length: 14 residues. The CDR3: CASSLGGGLYEQYF. DNA for the CDR3: TGTGCCAGCAGCTTAGGGGGGGGCCTCTACGAGCAGTACTTC.

This clonotype was counted a few times. The V call is TRBV4-1, the J call TRBJ2-1; D possibly corresponds to TRBD2 (6 bases). Germline CDR1 MGHRA, CDR2 YSYEKL. Between the trimmed V and J ends, which lost 3 bases and 1 base, there was a span of 16 bases. The CDR3 is 17 amino acids. The CDR3 nucleotides are TGCGCCAGCAGCCAGACCCTCGGGGACTTGTCCTACAATGAGCAGTTCTTC. Encoded protein: CASSQTLGDLSYNEQFF.

This clonotype was recorded many times. The V call is TRBV7-2, the J call TRBJ2-3; 7 bases are a match to TRBD2. Germline CDR1 and CDR2: SGHTA and FQGNSA. V lost 5 bases and J lost 6; bases outside the gene matches: 14. This CDR3 is built from 16 residues. The CDR3 sequence is CASSPHQAGAQDTQYF. The CDR3 DNA reads TGTGCCAGCAGCCCCCACCAGGCGGGAGCCCAGGATACGCAGTATTTT.

The chain is built from TRBV3-1 and TRBJ1-1; D remains unclear. This CDR3 is built from 13 residues. Trimming removed 8 bases at V and 1 base at J, with 11 bases between. From germline, CDR1 is LGHDT and CDR2 YNNKEL (reference sequence). CDR3 loop: CASGGPWNTEAFF. CDR3 nucleotides: TGTGCCAGCGGAGGACCCTGGAACACTGAAGCTTTCTTT.

This clonotype was seen many times. In DNA, the CDR3 is TGTGCCAGCAGTTTACTAGGGGTAAACGAAAAACTGTTTTTT. The encoded protein is CASSLLGVNEKLFF. The rearrangement links TRBV28 to TRBJ1-4, with D possibly matching TRBD1 (5 bases). This CDR3 spans 14 amino acids. Germline CDR1 MDHEN, CDR2 SYDVKM. V dropped 2 bases and J dropped 8 bases, with 12 bases sitting between them.

This clonotype has at least ten counts. The chain employs TRBV7-2 and TRBJ1-3; 7 bases match TRBD1. The junction had 11 bases not matched to a gene; V was cut back by 2 bases and J by 4 bases. CDR3 length equals 17 residues. Germline-derived CDR1 and CDR2 are SGHTA and FQGNSA. The CDR3 loop reads CASSLRTGPVAGNTIYF. DNA for the CDR3: TGTGCCAGCAGCTTAAGGACAGGCCCTGTGGCGGGAAACACCATATATTTT.

There are many counts of this clonotype. The rearrangement links TRBV7-2 to TRBJ2-3, with TRBD2 matching 8 bases. This CDR3 contains 15 residues. V shed 5 bases and J 0 bases; nucleotides not matched to a gene: 4. Per the germline V gene, CDR1 is SGHTA and CDR2 is FQGNSA. CDR3 residues: CASSPTSGSTDTQYF. DNA for the CDR3: TGTGCCAGCAGCCCCACTAGCGGAAGCACAGATACGCAGTATTTT.

The chain recombines TRBV4-1 with TRBJ2-3; 9 bases agree with TRBD2. V shed 1 base, J shed 4 bases, and the junction held 9 bases outside the gene matches. Germline loops: CDR1 MGHRA, CDR2 YSYEKL. CDR3 size: 17 residues. The CDR3 protein is CASSQGIAGVLSDTQYF. DNA for the CDR3: TGCGCCAGCAGCCAAGGGATAGCGGGAGTTCTATCAGATACGCAGTATTTT.